This T cell receptor beta chain was documented in a study of blood T cell repertoires in COVID-19. Study in general: Italy, Spain and the United States were the sources of the convalescent and acute COVID-19 samples. From T cells, B-cell-depleted T cells, or PBMCs came the material, which was cDNA or gDNA.

In the original processing: Amplification from reference gene primers served as the basis for estimated nucleated cell counts. This table comes from immunoSEQ multiplex PCR, and its TCRdb copy is limited to in-frame clones, with some not included. For V, J and clone size, that table is used; D and trimming come from the DNA. The table shows approximately 100,000 clones, with roughly 71% occurring only once. This CDR3 is 13 amino acids long. Germline CDR1 and CDR2: LNHNV and YYDKDF (reference sequence). Trimming removed 0 bases from V and 8 bases from J, with 10 bases in between. The sample holds many counts of this clone. Other DNA variants within this sample encode the same CDR3.

This sequence joins TRBV15 and TRBJ1-2; the D is unclear. The TCR originated in a man older than 75 with acute or convalescent COVID-19. The sequenced sample was peripheral blood. This CDR3 is CATSREEGDGYTF. DNA for the CDR3: TGTGCCACCAGCAGAGAGGAAGGAGACGGCTACACCTTC.